This T cell receptor (beta chain) was sequenced during a study of cytomegalovirus exposure and HLA in healthy donors. Study at large: The 90 to 150 validation repertoires used the same platform as the roughly 670 first-cohort repertoires, a later analysis reported. Study conclusions and caveats: Cytomegalovirus status, reportedly, was diagnosed with high specificity and sensitivity by the classifier. Despite most TCR sequences being rare, some public TCRs occurred in many donors. Cytomegalovirus association was assigned to 170 or so TCR beta chains.

Germline CDR1 SGHRS, CDR2 YFSETQ. Trimming pared 0 bases from V and 1 base from J, leaving 7 bases between. The CDR3 runs 15 residues. Here immunoSEQ multiplex PCR was the method, and the copy in TCRdb shows in-frame clones only, minus some. The data hold some 75,000 clones, with 95% to 97% observed a single time. To note about this clone: Its specificity is unknown.

The receptor was derived from a woman aged 18-35 years in good health and CMV-seronegative. The sequencing sample was made of PBMCs. This chain connects TRBV5-1 to TRBJ2-2; perhaps TRBD2 as D (6 bases). The CDR3 region is CASSLDGGNTGELFF. The CDR3 DNA reads TGCGCCAGCAGCTTGGACGGGGGGAACACCGGGGAGCTGTTTTTT.